This T cell receptor beta chain was recorded in a study of CD8 T cells in Susac syndrome. Treatment-naive patients with stable or active relapsing-remitting disease served as multiple sclerosis controls. Negative magnetic isolation gave CD8+ and CD4+ cells; FACS enriched CD8+ TEMRA. With random hexamers, reverse transcription was performed on 0.5 to 1 ug of RNA. An immunoSEQ multiplex PCR amplified TCR beta CDR3 over 54 Vbeta and 13 Jbeta. MiXCR, applied by TCRdb to the immunoSEQ multiplex PCR reads, yields one record per CDR3 protein. The sample has 400,000 or so distinct CDR3 sequences, more than 80% seen once; the top ten hold more than 0.09%. The germline V gene has CDR1 LNHDA and CDR2 SQIVND (reference sequence). The J segment lost 0 bases and the V segment lost 3 bases, leaving 11 bases of the junction unmatched. This CDR3 is built from 19 residues.

The clonotype comes from a human donor with multiple sclerosis. The sequenced sample was CD8+ T cells from PBMCs. The rearrangement uses TRBV19 and TRBJ2-6, with TRBD2 matching 7 bases. The CDR3 bases are TGTGCCAGTAGTATTTTTTCTAGCGGAATAAGCTCTGGGGCCAACGTCCTGACTTTC. Its translation is CASSIFSSGISSGANVLTF.